These T cell receptor beta chains were read from a single sample in a study of identical twins. TCRdb independently ran MiXCR on the 5' RACE reads; one entry per CDR3 protein. Among 520,000 or so distinct CDR3 sequences listed, less than 25% were seen once. The sample also formed part of further work on T cells expressing NK-cell markers.

Material: CD4+ T cells sorted from blood. The receptors shown here come from a woman aged 18-29 years in good health. Both conserved end residues are part of each CDR3. A D gene is named only where the DNA matches it firmly. The size entry is marked missing in some rows and otherwise reads once, few, many or a size class.

V gene,D gene,clone size,J gene,CDR3 DNA,CDR3 protein
TRBV4-2,-,-,TRBJ2-1,TGTGCCAGCAGCCAATTATTTAGGGAGGATGAGCAGTTCTTC,CASSQLFREDEQFF
TRBV3-1,-,-,TRBJ2-2,TGTGCCAGCAGCCAAGGAAATTTTGGGGAGCTGTTTTTT,CASSQGNFGELFF
TRBV4-3,-,few,TRBJ2-5,TGCGCCAGCAGCCCACGTCCAGGGGAGACCCAGTACTTC,CASSPRPGETQYF
TRBV11-2,-,-,TRBJ2-7,TGTGCCAGCAGCCCGGGACGGATCTACGAGCAGTACTTC,CASSPGRIYEQYF
TRBV7-2,-,-,TRBJ2-1,TGTGCCAGCAGCCTACTGACTAGTCATGAGCAGTTCTTC,CASSLLTSHEQFF
TRBV7-6,-,few,TRBJ2-7,TGTGCCAGCAGCCAGCGACAGGCCTCCTACGAGCAGTACTTC,CASSQRQASYEQYF
TRBV10-3,-,-,TRBJ2-1,TGTGCCATCACCCGATCGGGGGAACCCAATGAGCAGTTCTTC,CAITRSGEPNEQFF
TRBV7-9,TRBD1,-,TRBJ2-1,TGTGCCAGCAGATTTTCAGGGGGCTATGAGCAGTTCTTC,CASRFSGGYEQFF
TRBV11-2,TRBD2,many,TRBJ2-5,TGTGCCAGCAGCTTAGATCTGGCTAGCGGGAGTCAGGAGACCCAGTACTTC,CASSLDLASGSQETQYF
TRBV7-8,TRBD2,few,TRBJ2-1,TGTGCCAGCAGCTTAGGGACTAGCGGGGCCTACAATGAGCAGTTCTTC,CASSLGTSGAYNEQFF
TRBV20-1,-,-,TRBJ2-7,TGCAGTGCGCAACACTTCGACCCCTACGAGCAGTACTTC,CSAQHFDPYEQYF
TRBV20-1,-,few,TRBJ2-1,TGCAGTGCTAGACTGAGACACAGCAATGAGCAGTTCTTC,CSARLRHSNEQFF
TRBV15,TRBD2,-,TRBJ2-7,TGTGCCACCAGCAGAGATGCTAGCGGCTACGAGCAGTACTTC,CATSRDASGYEQYF
TRBV9,-,few,TRBJ2-1,TGTGCCAGCAGCGCCGTAGGGGGTGGACAGCGGTTTTACAATGAGCAGTTCTTC,CASSAVGGGQRFYNEQFF
TRBV7-8,TRBD1,few,TRBJ1-1,TGTGCCAGCAGCTTAATGGGGACAGGGAACACTGAAGCTTTCTTT,CASSLMGTGNTEAFF
TRBV4-1,-,-,TRBJ2-7,TGCGCCAGCAGCCAACTGCAAGGGGGAGTCGAGCAGTACTTC,CASSQLQGGVEQYF
TRBV5-1,-,few,TRBJ1-2,TGCGCCAGCAGCTTGGGTCCTGCCAACTATGGCTACACCTTC,CASSLGPANYGYTF
TRBV5-1,-,-,TRBJ1-1,TGCGCCAGCGGGCCGCACCGGGGCTTGAGTGGAACTGAAGCTTTCTTT,CASGPHRGLSGTEAFF
TRBV5-1,TRBD1,once,TRBJ2-5,TGCGCCAGCAGCTTGGACAGGGGATCTAAAGAGACCCAGTACTTC,CASSLDRGSKETQYF
TRBV5-1,-,-,TRBJ2-3,TGCGCCAGCAGCCCCATAGCTAGCACAGATACGCAGTATTTT,CASSPIASTDTQYF
TRBV20-1,-,few,TRBJ2-1,TGCAGTGCTAGGGAGCTAGCCCAGCCTGAGCAGTTCTTC,CSARELAQPEQFF
TRBV20-1,TRBD2,-,TRBJ2-7,TGCAGTGCTAGGGCCGGGGGAGCGGGAGTATACCAGCAGTACTTC,CSARAGGAGVYQQYF
TRBV20-1,-,-,TRBJ2-1,TGCAGTGCTACCAGGGATTGGATGGACAATGAGCAGTTCTTC,CSATRDWMDNEQFF
TRBV5-1,-,few,TRBJ2-1,TGCGCCAGCAGCTTGAGCGGCAACTCCTACAATGAGCAGTTCTTC,CASSLSGNSYNEQFF
TRBV12-3/TRBV12-4,-,-,TRBJ2-7,TGTGCCAGTACCCCGGTCAGCTCCTACGAGCAGTACTTC,CASTPVSSYEQYF
TRBV20-1,-,-,TRBJ1-1,TGCAGCATCCAGGTTGGTGGGAACACTGAAGCTTTCTTT,CSIQVGGNTEAFF
TRBV18,TRBD2,-,TRBJ2-1,TGTGCCAGCTCACCAGCTGTTTGGACTAGCGGGAGTAATGAGCAGTTCTTC,CASSPAVWTSGSNEQFF
TRBV6-5,-,few,TRBJ2-7,TGTGCCAGCAGCTCCACCTCCTACGAGCAGTACTTC,CASSSTSYEQYF
TRBV6-5,-,few,TRBJ2-3,TGTGCCAGCAGTTACTCGAGGCAGGGGCTGGGGCCTTCCACAGATACGCAGTATTTT,CASSYSRQGLGPSTDTQYF
TRBV12-3/TRBV12-4,-,-,TRBJ2-1,TGTGCCAGCAGTTGGAGGCCCCAGTTTACCTACAATGAGCAGTTCTTC,CASSWRPQFTYNEQFF
TRBV7-2,TRBD1,-,TRBJ2-7,TGTGCCAGCAGCACGGAGCAGGGGGTCTCCTACGAGCAGTACTTC,CASSTEQGVSYEQYF
TRBV5-1,TRBD2,few,TRBJ2-1,TGCGCCAGCAGCTTGGCAGGGCGGGGGGCACGATCCTACAATGAGCAGTTCTTC,CASSLAGRGARSYNEQFF
TRBV18,-,once,TRBJ2-3,TGTGCCAGCTCACCGGGACCCCCAGATACGCAGTATTTT,CASSPGPPDTQYF
TRBV7-8,-,few,TRBJ2-2,TGTGCCACCCAGGGGACAAACACCGGGGAGCTGTTTTTT,CATQGTNTGELFF
TRBV20-1,TRBD2,few,TRBJ2-1,TGCAGTGCTAGAGTCCCGGGACTAGAGCAGTTCTTC,CSARVPGLEQFF
TRBV25-1,TRBD2,-,TRBJ2-7,TGTGCCGCCGGACTAGCGGGGACCTACGAGCAGTACTTC,CAAGLAGTYEQYF
TRBV9,-,few,TRBJ1-6,TGTGCCAGCAGCGCCGGGACACGGCATTCACCCCTCCACTTT,CASSAGTRHSPLHF
TRBV6-5,-,-,TRBJ2-3,TGTGCCAGCAGTTACTCAGGCCGGGGTATCGATACGCAGTATTTT,CASSYSGRGIDTQYF
TRBV18,-,-,TRBJ1-1,TGTGCCAGCTCACCACAGGAGTTCATGAACACTGAAGCTTTCTTT,CASSPQEFMNTEAFF
TRBV12-3/TRBV12-4,-,few,TRBJ2-1,TGTGCCAGCAGTTTAAGACTCATTGAGCAGTTCTTC,CASSLRLIEQFF
TRBV10-3,-,few,TRBJ2-1,TGTGCCATCAGTGACCCACTAGTCCAGGATGAGCAGTTCTTC,CAISDPLVQDEQFF
TRBV4-3,TRBD2,many,TRBJ2-1,TGCGCCAGCAGCCAGGGGGGGTCAGCGGCCCCTAAGTATGAGCAGTTCTTC,CASSQGGSAAPKYEQFF
TRBV5-1,-,-,TRBJ2-3,TGCGCCAGCAGCTTAGGTGTAGCGTTAACAGATACGCAGTATTTT,CASSLGVALTDTQYF
TRBV20-1,-,few,TRBJ2-7,TGCAGTGCGATCGGGGGAAGCAGCTCCTACGAGCAGTACTTC,CSAIGGSSSYEQYF
TRBV5-1,-,-,TRBJ2-1,TGCGCCAGCAGCTTTCCAAACGAAGATGAGCAGTTCTTC,CASSFPNEDEQFF
TRBV6-5,-,few,TRBJ2-3,TGTGCCAGCAGTTACTCTGGGCTACGCACAGATACGCAGTATTTT,CASSYSGLRTDTQYF
TRBV11-2,-,few,TRBJ2-7,TGTGCCAGCGGGAGTGGGTACGAGCAGTACTTC,CASGSGYEQYF
TRBV12-3/TRBV12-4,-,-,TRBJ1-1,TGTGCCACTACAATTTGGCGGGACGGAATAAAAGCTTTCTTT,CATTIWRDGIKAFF
TRBV20-1,TRBD2,few,TRBJ2-3,TGCAGTGCTGGACTAGCATCGCAGTATTTT,CSAGLASQYF
TRBV7-4,TRBD2,-,TRBJ2-1,TGTGCCAGCACCTTGGGGGGGATCAATGAGCAGTTCTTC,CASTLGGINEQFF
TRBV20-1,TRBD2,once,TRBJ2-1,TGCAGTGCTATGGGGACTAGCGGGAGCTCCTACAATGAGCAGTTCTTC,CSAMGTSGSSYNEQFF
TRBV10-3,TRBD2,few,TRBJ2-7,TGTGCCATCAAACCGGACGCGGGAGCCGAGCAGTACTTC,CAIKPDAGAEQYF
TRBV12-3/TRBV12-4,-,-,TRBJ1-5,TGTGCCAGCAGTGGACCTCTTTGGGGCAATCAGCCCCAGCATTTT,CASSGPLWGNQPQHF
TRBV18,-,-,TRBJ2-3,TGTGCCAGCTCACGGACACGTCCTTCCAACACAGATACGCAGTATTTT,CASSRTRPSNTDTQYF
TRBV20-1,TRBD2,-,TRBJ2-2,TGCAGTGCTAGGCGGCAGCGGGGAGTCACCGGGGAGCTGTTTTTT,CSARRQRGVTGELFF
TRBV27,-,few,TRBJ2-1,TGTGCCAGCAGTTTAAATACTGGGCCTTACAATGAGCAGTTCTTC,CASSLNTGPYNEQFF
TRBV29-1,TRBD2,many,TRBJ2-1,TGCAGCGTCAAGCCCGGGACTAGCGGATACAATGAGCAGTTCTTC,CSVKPGTSGYNEQFF
TRBV2,-,few,TRBJ2-3,TGTGCCAGCAGTGAGCAGGCCGGGTCGGGGGATACGCAGTATTTT,CASSEQAGSGDTQYF
TRBV15,-,-,TRBJ2-5,TGTGCCACCAGCAGACAGGTGGGAGGAGAGACCCAGTACTTC,CATSRQVGGETQYF